This entry lists 9 T cell receptor beta chains sequenced from one sample in a study of technical replicates of blood from a few donors. Only in-frame clones appear in the TCRdb table, and some are missing; sequencing was by immunoSEQ multiplex PCR. Of tens of thousands of clones in the sample, about 94% were seen once. Sequenced: T cells isolated from PBMCs. These receptors were collected from a human donor in good health.

The J gene is TRBJ2-7, the V gene TRBV7-6; 8 bases line up with TRBD2. This CDR3 has 16 amino acids. J was trimmed by 3 bases and V by 1 base; bases with no gene match: 8. Germline lookup yields CDR1 SGHVS and CDR2 FNYEAQ. The CDR3 protein is CASSLGPGGAIYEQYF. CDR3 DNA sequence: TGTGCCAGCAGCTTAGGCCCCGGGGGGGCCATCTACGAGCAGTACTTC.

This chain connects TRBV5-4 to TRBJ2-5, with D maybe TRBD2 (5 bases). The ends were cut back, 2 bases at V and 5 bases at J, with 10 bases in the middle. Per germline, CDR1 SGHNT and CDR2 YYREEE (reference sequence). The CDR3 consists of 13 residues. The CDR3 spells CASSFDGGETQYF. CDR3 coding DNA: TGTGCCAGCAGCTTTGACGGAGGCGAGACCCAGTACTTC.

The gene calls are TRBV11-2 and TRBJ2-7; 9 bases fit TRBD2. Germline V CDR1 and CDR2: SGHAT, FQNNGV. This CDR3 contains 15 residues. The junction had 10 bases not matched to a gene; V was cut back by 7 bases and J by 3 bases. The CDR3 sequence: CASISRVSGSYEQYF. The CDR3 coding sequence is TGTGCCAGCATTTCCAGGGTTAGCGGGAGCTACGAGCAGTACTTC.

This chain links TRBV4-2 with TRBJ1-5; TRBD1 agrees at 8 bases. CDR1 and CDR2 from the germline V gene are LGHNA and YNFKEQ. With V trimmed by 0 bases and J by 4 bases, 2 bases remained unmatched. The CDR3 covers 15 residues. The CDR3 coding sequence is TGTGCCAGCAGCCAAGATTGGACAGGGAATCAGCCCCAGCATTTT. Protein product: CASSQDWTGNQPQHF.

The chain has TRBV18 and TRBJ2-1, with TRBD2 identical over 12 bases. Germline V gives CDR1 KGHSH, CDR2 LQKENI. J gave up 3 bases and V 3 bases, and 3 bases lay outside the gene matches. The CDR3 contains 16 residues. The CDR3 loop is CASSPQLAGGYNEQFF. The CDR3 nucleotides are TGTGCCAGCTCACCGCAACTAGCGGGAGGCTACAATGAGCAGTTCTTC.

The chain links TRBV5-1 to TRBJ2-7, with D possibly matching TRBD2 (6 bases). With 4 bases removed from V and 4 bases from J, the gap between germline ends came to 18 bases. The CDR3 loop spans 15 amino acids. Germline V gives CDR1 SGHRS, CDR2 YFSETQ. CDR3 sequence reads: CASSPSGGYPYEQYF. The CDR3 DNA is TGCGCCAGCAGCCCATCCGGGGGATATCCATACGAGCAGTACTTC.

CDR3 sequence reads: CASSLAPGNEKLFF. CDR3 nucleotide sequence: TGTGCCAGCAGCTTAGCTCCGGGGAATGAAAAACTGTTTTTT. The V and J genes are TRBV7-9 and TRBJ1-4; the D is unclear. Germline lookup yields CDR1 SEHNR and CDR2 FQNEAQ (reference sequence). V lost 0 bases and J lost 5, with 7 bases in between. This CDR3 has 14 amino acids.

V usage is TRBV7-2 and J usage is TRBJ1-4; D remains ambiguous. V gave up 1 base and J gave up 3 bases, with 6 bases separating them. This CDR3 is 14 amino acids long. Germline V gene data show CDR1 as SGHTA and CDR2 as FQGNSA. The CDR3 here is CASSLGRSNEKLFF. The CDR3 nucleotides read TGTGCCAGCAGCTTAGGGAGATCTAATGAAAAACTGTTTTTT.

The J gene is TRBJ2-6, the V gene TRBV18, with 8 bases that match TRBD1. J lost 1 base, V lost 6 bases, and 11 bases had no gene match. Germline CDR1 reads KGHSH; CDR2 reads LQKENI. The CDR3 loop spans 18 amino acids. The CDR3 sequence: CASSYGTGQGSGANVLTF. CDR3 DNA: TGTGCCAGCTCTTACGGCACAGGACAGGGATCTGGGGCCAACGTCCTGACTTTC.